This T cell receptor beta chain was captured by sequencing in a study of prognosis after radiotherapy for stage I lung cancer. Amplification of the TCR beta CDR3 (from genomic DNA) was done by two-round multiplex PCR. The first round of PCR was done with primers that matched each TRBV and TRBJ gene. Using its own MiXCR run on the multiplex PCR reads, TCRdb lists one record per CDR3 protein. The data show around 14,000 distinct CDR3 sequences, roughly a third seen once. This clonotype was observed many times. Germline V lookup: CDR1 MNHEY, CDR2 SMNVEV (reference sequence). This CDR3 has 13 residues. V lost 4 bases, J lost 5 bases, and 9 bases lay in between.

The sequence was collected from a donor over 45 with non-small cell lung cancer. V and J are TRBV27 and TRBJ2-1; no definite D call. The material was PBMCs, obtained before or after stereotactic body radiation therapy (not recorded which). CDR3 coding DNA: TGTGCCAGCAGTTATCGGTACCACAATGAGCAGTTCTTC. Its protein product is CASSYRYHNEQFF.